The source of this T cell receptor (beta chain) is a study of chemoradiotherapy in HPV16-positive cancers. On the study more broadly: Candidate HPV-specific T-cell clones and common TCR motifs came from functional assays in two HPV16-positive patients. Study-wide results and caveats: During treatment, candidate HPV-specific clones and E7-related motifs expanded in tumor. The functional HPV-specific definition rests on just two HPV16-positive patients.

Concerning this clone itself: Antigen: not known.

Measured with immunoSEQ multiplex PCR; TCRdb has only the in-frame clones, and not every one. The table includes tens of thousands of clones, roughly 80% detected once. The germline V and J ends were trimmed by 1 base and 0 bases, with 18 bases remaining between them. The CDR3 totals 18 residues. Germline V gives CDR1 SEHNR, CDR2 FQNEAQ (reference sequence). Samples were taken several times over chemoradiotherapy. Source: blood, taken from a patient who underwent chemoradiotherapy. The clonotype comes from a human donor with HPV-associated anogenital cancer. The genes are TRBV7-9 and TRBJ1-2; D perhaps matches TRBD1 (6 bases). The CDR3 sequence: CASSLDYGTPTSNYGYTF. The CDR3, as DNA: TGTGCCAGCAGCTTAGACTACGGGACACCTACCTCTAACTATGGCTACACCTTC. The whole variable domain, remainder taken from reference TRBV7-9 and TRBJ1-2, is DTGVSQNPRHKITKRGQNVTFRCDPISEHNRLYWYRQTLGQGPEFLTYFQNEAQLEKSRLLSDRFSAERPKGSFSTLEIQRTEQGDSAMYLCASSLDYGTPTSNYGYTFGSGTRLTVV.